Presented here are 19 T cell receptor beta chains from one specimen sequenced in a study of blood T cell repertoires in COVID-19. The data were produced by immunoSEQ multiplex PCR, yet TCRdb's version contains in-frame clones alone and is incomplete. The table includes 150,000 to 200,000 clones, 75% to 85% detected once. The material sequenced was PBMCs or T cells enriched from blood (not recorded which). The receptor source for this set is a woman between 50 and 59 years old with acute COVID-19.

The V gene is TRBV4-1, the J gene TRBJ1-4, with 11 bases identical to TRBD1. Germline lookup yields CDR1 MGHRA and CDR2 YSYEKL. This CDR3 has 15 residues. J was trimmed by 8 bases and V by 3 bases; bases with no gene match: 5. The CDR3: CASSQSGQGAEKLFF. In nucleotides, the CDR3 is TGCGCCAGCAGCCAGTCCGGACAGGGGGCGGAAAAACTGTTTTTT.

The V call is TRBV7-9, the J call TRBJ1-5; D gene unclear. The CDR3 is 13 residues long. From germline, CDR1 is SEHNR and CDR2 FQNEAQ (reference sequence). Trimming left V 4 bases short and J 3 bases short, with 7 bases between. The CDR3 DNA follows: TGTGCCAGCAGCTATGGAGTCAATCAGCCCCAGCATTTT. It translates to CASSYGVNQPQHF.

This clone was recorded a few times. This chain links TRBV6-5 with TRBJ1-1, with D perhaps TRBD1 (6 bases). V was clipped by 8 bases and J by 1 base, with 14 bases between them. The CDR3 spans 14 residues. Germline-derived CDR1 and CDR2 are MNHEY and SVGAGI. DNA for the CDR3: TGTGCCAGCTTTAGGGGGTCCCCGAACACTGAAGCTTTCTTT. It encodes CASFRGSPNTEAFF.

The rearrangement joins TRBV6-1 to TRBJ1-4; no definite D call. This CDR3 has 15 amino acids. V lost 0 bases and J lost 1, with 6 bases in between. CDR1 MNHNS and CDR2 SASEGT come from the germline V gene. DNA of the CDR3: TGTGCCAGCAGTGAAGCGCCAGGAACTAATGAAAAACTGTTTTTT. This codes for CASSEAPGTNEKLFF.

This clone was observed at least ten times. V gene TRBV6-4 combines with J gene TRBJ1-2; 8 nucleotides align to TRBD1. V dropped 0 bases and J dropped 6; count of bases not matched to a gene: 6. This CDR3 comprises 15 residues. Germline V gene data show CDR1 as MRHNA and CDR2 as SNTAGT. CDR3 sequence reads: CASSDSGTGRDGYTF. DNA of the CDR3: TGTGCCAGCAGTGACTCTGGGACAGGTCGGGATGGCTACACCTTC.

The chain has TRBV28 and TRBJ1-4, with D tentatively TRBD1 (5 bases). The CDR3 contains 15 residues. The germline CDR1 and CDR2 sequences are MDHEN and SYDVKM. V lost 2 bases, J lost 10 bases, and 17 bases lay in between. The CDR3 region has the DNA TGTGCCAGCAGTTTAGAGTCGGGGGGACTCGTAAAACTGTTTTTT. It translates to CASSLESGGLVKLFF.

The V call is TRBV5-6, the J call TRBJ1-5; D gene uncertain. The CDR3 contains 14 residues. Germline CDR1 reads SGHDT; CDR2 reads YYEEEE. The V end lost 0 bases, the J end lost 7 bases, and 11 bases lay between the germline ends. The CDR3 reads CASSLAGSRQPQHF. The CDR3 nucleotides read TGTGCCAGCAGCTTGGCCGGGAGCCGGCAGCCCCAGCATTTT.

The chain carries TRBV9 and TRBJ2-2; perhaps TRBD2 as D (7 bases). The CDR3 length is 16 residues. Germline assignment: CDR1 SGDLS and CDR2 YYNGEE. Trimming took off 4 bases at V and 7 bases at J, with 20 bases between the two ends. Written as DNA, the CDR3 is TGTGCCAGCAGCCCCCTCGGGGGGCAAGGACACGGGGAGCTGTTTTTT. It codes for CASSPLGGQGHGELFF.

The chain carries TRBV5-1 and TRBJ2-3; D not certain. Germline CDR1 SGHRS, CDR2 YFSETQ. CDR3 length: 13 residues. Deletions cut 4 bases from V and 1 base from J, with 7 bases between. CDR3 coding DNA: TGCGCCAGCAGCCCCAGCGGCACAGATACGCAGTATTTT. Amino acids: CASSPSGTDTQYF. Full variable domain (missing parts from reference TRBV5-1 and TRBJ2-3): KAGVTQTPRYLIKTRGQQVTLSCSPISGHRSVSWYQQTPGQGLQFLFEYFSETQRNKGNFPGRFSGRQFSNSRSEMNVSTLELGDSALYLCASSPSGTDTQYFGPGTRLTVL.

The V and J genes are TRBV19 and TRBJ2-3, with 8 nucleotides matching TRBD1. CDR1 and CDR2 from the germline V gene are LNHDA and SQIVND (reference sequence). V was clipped by 9 bases and J by 0 bases; unmatched bases: 8. The CDR3 has 15 residues. The CDR3: CASKGDRTSTDTQYF. The CDR3, as DNA: TGTGCCAGCAAGGGGGACAGGACTAGCACAGATACGCAGTATTTT.

Concerning this clone: Other DNA sequences in the same sample also yield this CDR3. This rearrangement joins TRBV2 to TRBJ1-4, with D possibly TRBD1 on 6 matching bases. The germline V gene has CDR1 SNHLY and CDR2 FYNNEI. This CDR3 has 13 amino acids. V lost 4 bases, J lost 8 bases, and 11 bases lay in between. The CDR3, as DNA: TGTGCCAGCAGTGGGGGGCTTGGGGAAAAACTGTTTTTT. Protein: CASSGGLGEKLFF.

This chain links TRBV6-1 with TRBJ1-2; tentatively, D is TRBD1 (6 bases). The V gene lost 0 bases and the J gene lost 7 bases, with 12 bases spanning the gap. The CDR3 length is 14 residues. CDR1 and CDR2 from the germline V gene are MNHNS and SASEGT. The CDR3 DNA sequence: TGTGCCAGCAGTGAAGCGGGGGCAGGGAGTGGCTACACCTTC. Its translation: CASSEAGAGSGYTF.

The CDR3 spells CASSLWDTMPTDYGYTF. In DNA, the CDR3 is TGTGCCAGCAGCTTATGGGACACGATGCCCACCGACTATGGCTACACCTTC. This chain uses TRBV13 with TRBJ1-2; possible D gene TRBD1, 6 bases. This CDR3 is built from 17 residues. The germline CDR1 and CDR2 sequences are PRHDT and FYEKMQ (reference sequence). The V end was cut by 2 bases, the J end by 3 bases, with 19 bases between.

The rearrangement links TRBV10-2 to TRBJ2-2; 9 bases fit TRBD2. The CDR3 sequence is 15 residues long. V lost 3 bases, J lost 3 bases, and 2 bases stayed unmatched. Germline-derived CDR1 and CDR2 are WSHSY and SAAADI. CDR3 in DNA: TGCGCCAGCAGTGAAAGCGGGGGGCACACCGGGGAGCTGTTTTTT. This sequence encodes CASSESGGHTGELFF.

This sequence joins TRBV7-2 and TRBJ2-7; TRBD2 matches at 10 bases. The length of the CDR3 is 15 residues. The J segment lost 4 bases and the V segment lost 2 bases, leaving 5 bases of the junction unmatched. Germline V CDR1 and CDR2: SGHTA, FQGNSA. CDR3 in DNA: TGTGCCAGCAGCTTAAAGGCTAGCGGGGGATACGAGCAGTACGTC. Translation gives CASSLKASGGYEQYV.

The CDR3 region has the DNA TGTGCCAGCTCGTCGGACGGGGGGAATGAAAAACTGTTTTTT. Translation gives CASSSDGGNEKLFF. The rearrangement uses TRBV18 and TRBJ1-4; TRBD1 might be the D (5 bases). V shed 6 bases and J shed 5 bases, with 13 bases lying between them. Germline CDR1 and CDR2: KGHSH and LQKENI. The CDR3 runs 14 residues. Combining the CDR3 with reference TRBV18 and TRBJ1-4 gives the whole variable domain NAGVMQNPRHLVRRRGQEARLRCSPMKGHSHVYWYRQLPEEGLKFMVYLQKENIIDESGMPKERFSAEFPKEGPSILRIQQVVRGDSAAYFCASSSDGGNEKLFFGSGTQLSVL.

J is TRBJ1-4 and V is TRBV10-3; TRBD1 is a possible D gene (6 bases). The CDR3 has 13 residues. The V end lost 8 bases, the J end lost 8 bases, and 15 bases lay between the germline ends. The V gene's germline CDR1 is ENHRY and CDR2 SYGVKD. The CDR3 nucleotides are TGTGCCATCTCGTGGGGGCTAGGAGAAAAACTGTTTTTT. Amino acid sequence: CAISWGLGEKLFF.

The chain has TRBV4-2 and TRBJ1-2; TRBD1 might be the D (5 bases). This CDR3 region has 15 residues. CDR1 is LGHNA, CDR2 YNFKEQ, per germline. The ends were cut back, 1 base at V and 4 bases at J, with 13 bases in the middle. CDR3: CASSQVGPGGYGYTF. The CDR3 DNA is TGTGCCAGCAGCCAAGTGGGCCCGGGGGGCTATGGCTACACCTTC.

The chain carries TRBV28 and TRBJ1-5, with 7 bases identical to TRBD1. CDR3 size: 18 residues. Germline loops: CDR1 MDHEN, CDR2 SYDVKM. Trimming at V came to 3 bases and at J to 1 base, leaving 12 bases not matched to a gene. The chain's CDR3 is CASSFRGGALISNQPQHF. The CDR3 DNA sequence: TGTGCCAGCAGTTTTAGAGGGGGCGCCCTAATAAGCAATCAGCCCCAGCATTTT.